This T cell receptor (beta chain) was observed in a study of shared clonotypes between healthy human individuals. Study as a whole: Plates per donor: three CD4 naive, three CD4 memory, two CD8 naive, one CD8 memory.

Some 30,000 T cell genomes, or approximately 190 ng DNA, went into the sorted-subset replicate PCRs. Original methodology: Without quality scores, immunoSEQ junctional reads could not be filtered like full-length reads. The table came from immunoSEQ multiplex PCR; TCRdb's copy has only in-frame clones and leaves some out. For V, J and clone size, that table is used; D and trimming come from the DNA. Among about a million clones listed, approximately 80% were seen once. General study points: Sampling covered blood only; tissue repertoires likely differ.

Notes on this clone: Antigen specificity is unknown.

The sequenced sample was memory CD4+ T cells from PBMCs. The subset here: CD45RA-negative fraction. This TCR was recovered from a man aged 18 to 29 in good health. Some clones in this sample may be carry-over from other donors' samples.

The CDR3 loop is CASSFRGGADTEAFF. Written as DNA, the CDR3 is TGTGCCAGCAGTTTCCGTGGGGGCGCGGACACTGAAGCTTTCTTT. J is TRBJ1-1 and V is TRBV28; D is possibly TRBD1 (6 bases). V shed 3 bases and J shed 3 bases, with 14 bases lying between them. CDR3 length: 15 residues. Germline loops: CDR1 MDHEN, CDR2 SYDVKM.